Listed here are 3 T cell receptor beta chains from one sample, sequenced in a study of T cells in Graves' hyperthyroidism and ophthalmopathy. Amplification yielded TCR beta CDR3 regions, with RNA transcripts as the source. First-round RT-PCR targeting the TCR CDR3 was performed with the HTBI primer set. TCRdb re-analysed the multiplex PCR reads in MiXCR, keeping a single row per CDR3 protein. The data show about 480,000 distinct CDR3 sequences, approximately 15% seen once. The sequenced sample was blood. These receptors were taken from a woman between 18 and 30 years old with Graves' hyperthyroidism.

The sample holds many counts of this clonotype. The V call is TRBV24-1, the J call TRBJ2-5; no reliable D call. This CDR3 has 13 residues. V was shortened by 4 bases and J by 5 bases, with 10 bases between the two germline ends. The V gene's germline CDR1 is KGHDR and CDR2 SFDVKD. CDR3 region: CATSDATLETQYF. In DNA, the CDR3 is TGTGCCACCAGTGACGCGACGCTGGAGACCCAGTACTTC.

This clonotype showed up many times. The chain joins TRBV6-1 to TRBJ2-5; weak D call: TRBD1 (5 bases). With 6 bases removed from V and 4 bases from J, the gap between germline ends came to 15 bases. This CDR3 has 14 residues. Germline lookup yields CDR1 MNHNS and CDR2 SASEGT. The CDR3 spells CASSPGQPLETQYF. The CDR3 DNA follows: TGTGCCAGCAGCCCCGGACAACCTTTAGAGACCCAGTACTTC.

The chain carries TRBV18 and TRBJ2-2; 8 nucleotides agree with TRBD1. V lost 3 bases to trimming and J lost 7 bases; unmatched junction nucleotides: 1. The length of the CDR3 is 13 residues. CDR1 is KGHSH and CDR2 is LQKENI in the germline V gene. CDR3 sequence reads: CASSPTGDGELFF. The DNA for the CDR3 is TGTGCCAGCTCACCGACAGGGGACGGGGAGCTGTTTTTT.